Shown below are 29 T cell receptor beta chains from a single sample sequenced in a study of blood T cells in healthy people across ages. For the second PCR, which ran for 7 to 11 cycles, a sample-barcoded 5' primer and a J-beta primer mix were used. TCRdb re-called the 5' RACE reads with MiXCR, one entry per CDR3 protein. Counted here are around 990,000 distinct CDR3 sequences, around two fifths occurring once; the ten biggest clones make up less than 15%. The material sequenced was blood. The receptors here all came from a man younger than 35 in good health.

The V gene is TRBV3-1, the J gene TRBJ1-1; D is possibly TRBD1 (5 bases). Germline V CDR1 and CDR2: LGHDT, YNNKEL (reference sequence). This CDR3 region has 15 residues. The V gene lost 1 base and the J gene lost 5 bases, with 14 bases spanning the gap. The CDR3 reads CASSQAAGGGTEAFF. CDR3 nucleotides: TGTGCCAGCAGCCAAGCCGCCGGGGGGGGGACTGAAGCTTTCTTT.

The chain combines TRBV6-1 with TRBJ2-1; D unclear. CDR3 size: 14 residues. V was trimmed by 0 bases and J by 6 bases, leaving 9 bases between them. Germline V gives CDR1 MNHNS, CDR2 SASEGT. CDR3 sequence reads: CASSEANGLNEQFF. The CDR3 DNA reads TGTGCCAGCAGTGAAGCGAACGGCCTCAATGAGCAGTTCTTC.

The rearrangement uses TRBV28 and TRBJ2-7; weak D call: TRBD2 (6 bases). The CDR3 runs to 14 residues. Germline V gives CDR1 MDHEN, CDR2 SYDVKM. V gave up 1 base and J gave up 2 bases, with 9 bases separating them. DNA for the CDR3: TGTGCCAGCAGTTTATACGGGGAGGCCTACGAGCAGTACTTC. Amino acid sequence: CASSLYGEAYEQYF.

The J gene is TRBJ1-2, the V gene TRBV5-1; D gene ambiguous. The CDR3 covers 15 residues. Germline V gene lookup returns CDR1 SGHRS and CDR2 YFSETQ. V was shortened by 2 bases and J by 2 bases, with 13 bases between the two germline ends. CDR3 protein: CASSFIPDSNYGYTF. The CDR3 region has the DNA TGCGCCAGCAGCTTCATCCCAGACTCCAACTATGGCTACACCTTC.

The V gene is TRBV10-3, the J gene TRBJ2-2; tentatively, D is TRBD1 (6 bases). CDR1 and CDR2 from the germline V gene are ENHRY and SYGVKD. V dropped 1 base and J dropped 0 bases, with 9 bases sitting between them. The CDR3 covers 16 residues. For the CDR3, the DNA is TGTGCCATCAGTGAGTTAGGACAGACGAACACCGGGGAGCTGTTTTTT. Its translation is CAISELGQTNTGELFF.

The table lists this clonotype with a few counts. The V gene is TRBV20-1, the J gene TRBJ2-3; 8 positions agree with TRBD1. Germline CDR1 reads DFQATT; CDR2 reads SNEGSKA (reference sequence). J gave up 0 bases and V 4 bases, and 6 bases lay outside the gene matches. The CDR3 consists of 15 residues. CDR3 sequence: CSAMTGQDSTDTQYF. The CDR3 DNA reads TGCAGTGCTATGACGGGACAGGATAGCACAGATACGCAGTATTTT.

The count of this clonotype is one. The rearrangement links TRBV7-3 to TRBJ1-2, with TRBD1 as a possible D gene (6 bases). Between the trimmed V and J ends, which lost 4 bases and 2 bases, there was a span of 14 bases. Germline V gene sequence: CDR1 SGHTA, CDR2 FQGTGA. The CDR3 has 15 residues. CDR3 in amino acids: CASSSGGTQNYGYTF. CDR3 in DNA: TGTGCCAGCAGCTCGGGGGGGACACAAAACTATGGCTACACCTTC.

V is TRBV29-1 and J is TRBJ2-1; no reliable D call. This CDR3 is 14 amino acids long. With 4 bases removed from V and 7 bases from J, the gap between germline ends came to 17 bases. Germline values: CDR1 SQVTM, CDR2 ANQGSEA. The CDR3 region is CSVGRVLLWNEQFF. The CDR3 DNA reads as TGCAGCGTTGGAAGGGTCCTTTTGTGGAATGAGCAGTTCTTC.

The sample holds a few counts of this clonotype. V gene TRBV18 combines with J gene TRBJ2-5; 8 nucleotides line up with TRBD1. This CDR3 is 17 amino acids long. Germline V lookup: CDR1 KGHSH, CDR2 LQKENI. V lost 2 bases, J lost 5 bases, and 13 bases stayed unmatched. CDR3: CASSPRIRDRRSETQYF. The CDR3 DNA follows: TGTGCCAGCTCACCAAGAATTCGGGACAGGAGGTCCGAGACCCAGTACTTC.

The chain carries TRBV5-1 and TRBJ1-1; weak D call: TRBD1 (6 bases). This CDR3 has 15 residues. V dropped 0 bases and J dropped 4 bases, with 13 bases sitting between them. The germline V gene encodes CDR1 SGHRS and CDR2 YFSETQ. The CDR3 region has the DNA TGCGCCAGCAGCTTGGATCCCACAGGGACCACTGAAGCTTTCTTT. It specifies CASSLDPTGTTEAFF.

The chain couples TRBV12-3 or TRBV12-4 to TRBJ1-4, with TRBD1 as a possible D gene (5 bases). Trimming removed 3 bases from V and 4 bases from J, with 9 bases in between. The CDR3 is made up of 14 amino acids. The CDR3 DNA sequence: TGTGCCAGCAGTTTCCAGGACATTAATGAAAAACTGTTTTTT. Encoded protein: CASSFQDINEKLFF.

This clonotype was detected a few times. The chain employs TRBV5-6 and TRBJ1-1; D not certain. Trimming left V 7 bases short and J 1 base short, with 8 bases between. Germline V gives CDR1 SGHDT, CDR2 YYEEEE. This CDR3 has 12 residues. The CDR3 protein is CASGDGNTEAFF. In DNA form, the CDR3 reads TGTGCCAGCGGCGACGGGAACACTGAAGCTTTCTTT.

This clonotype has more than one count but fewer than ten. The chain carries TRBV5-6 and TRBJ1-2; possible D gene TRBD1, 6 bases. Trimming left V 0 bases short and J 8 bases short, with 11 bases between. The CDR3 has 13 amino acids. CDR1 and CDR2 from the germline V gene are SGHDT and YYEEEE. The CDR3 sequence is CASSLGGTSGYTF. The CDR3 DNA reads as TGTGCCAGCAGCTTGGGCGGGACAAGCGGCTACACCTTC. Supplemented by reference TRBV5-6 and TRBJ1-2, the full variable domain reads DAGVTQSPTHLIKTRGQQVTLRCSPKSGHDTVSWYQQALGQGPQFIFQYYEEEERQRGNFPDRFSGHQFPNYSSELNVNALLLGDSALYLCASSLGGTSGYTFGSGTRLTVV.

At least ten counts were recorded for this clonotype. J is TRBJ2-3 and V is TRBV28; TRBD2 matches at 8 bases. The CDR3 has 15 amino acids. Germline-derived CDR1 and CDR2 are MDHEN and SYDVKM. Unmatched junction bases numbered 3, after V lost 4 bases and J lost 0 bases. CDR3 DNA sequence: TGTGCCAGCAGTTCACGGGGGGGAAGCACAGATACGCAGTATTTT. Protein sequence: CASSSRGGSTDTQYF. Together with reference TRBV28 and TRBJ2-3, the CDR3 gives the full variable domain: DVKVTQSSRYLVKRTGEKVFLECVQDMDHENMFWYRQDPGLGLRLIYFSYDVKMKEKGDIPEGYSVSREKKERFSLILESASTNQTSMYLCASSSRGGSTDTQYFGPGTRLTVL.

This chain joins TRBV12-3 or TRBV12-4 and TRBJ2-5, with D unresolved. This CDR3 comprises 16 residues. With 0 bases removed from V and 0 bases from J, the gap between germline ends came to 11 bases. The chain's CDR3 is CASSLALWKNQETQYF. The CDR3 DNA reads as TGTGCCAGCAGTTTAGCTCTTTGGAAAAACCAAGAGACCCAGTACTTC.

The sample holds a few counts of this clonotype. This sequence joins TRBV6-5 and TRBJ2-7; 9 positions match TRBD1. The better agreement between TRBJ2-4 and the DNA end casts doubt on the J call. Per germline, CDR1 MNHEY and CDR2 SVGAGI. The CDR3 is 13 residues long. DNA for the CDR3: TGTGCCAGCAGTATGGACAGGGGTAACATTCAGTACTTC. Translated, it gives CASSMDRGNIQYF.

The rearrangement joins TRBV20-1 to TRBJ2-1; 9 nucleotides match TRBD1. Germline V CDR1 and CDR2: DFQATT, SNEGSKA (reference sequence). Unmatched junction bases numbered 7, after V lost 0 bases and J lost 4 bases. The length of the CDR3 is 16 residues. The CDR3 reads CSARDFGDREYNEQFF. The CDR3 DNA is TGCAGTGCTAGAGATTTTGGGGACAGGGAATACAATGAGCAGTTCTTC.

This chain uses TRBV20-1 with TRBJ1-1; D possibly corresponds to TRBD1 (5 bases). The CDR3 has 12 residues. Germline assignment: CDR1 DFQATT and CDR2 SNEGSKA (reference sequence). The CDR3 nucleotides are TGCAGCGCACCGGGACGGAACACTGAAGCTTTCTTT. This encodes CSAPGRNTEAFF.

With respect to this clonotype: Being one base from a much bigger clone, this may be a read error. The J gene is TRBJ2-5, the V gene TRBV5-1; 14 positions agree with TRBD2. The CDR3 sequence is 20 residues long. Germline trimming cut 4 bases from V and 3 bases from J; bases unmatched to any gene: 17. Germline assignment: CDR1 SGHRS and CDR2 YFSETQ. The CDR3 reads CASSPLTSGGAVRKKETQYF. The CDR3 nucleotides are TGCGCCAGCAGCCCGTTGACTAGCGGGGGGGCAGTCAGAAAGAAAGAGACCCAGTACTTC.

This clonotype was found once. V is TRBV4-1 and J is TRBJ1-5; D is possibly TRBD1 (5 bases). V lost 0 bases and J lost 0, with 9 bases in between. The CDR3 is 16 amino acids. Germline-derived CDR1 and CDR2 are MGHRA and YSYEKL. CDR3 in DNA: TGCGCCAGCAGCCAAGATGGACACCCTAGCAATCAGCCCCAGCATTTT. Protein sequence: CASSQDGHPSNQPQHF.

There are a few counts of this clonotype. This chain uses TRBV10-3 with TRBJ1-5; no clear D gene. The germline V and J ends were trimmed by 0 bases and 4 bases, with 7 bases remaining between them. Germline V lookup: CDR1 ENHRY, CDR2 SYGVKD. This CDR3 is 14 amino acids long. This CDR3 reads CAISESWPNQPQHF. CDR3 DNA: TGTGCCATCAGTGAGTCGTGGCCAAATCAGCCCCAGCATTTT.

This clonotype was found a few times. The chain combines TRBV12-3 or TRBV12-4 with TRBJ2-2, with a tentative D call TRBD2 (5 bases). V lost 6 bases to trimming and J lost 5 bases, with 13 bases between them. The CDR3 is 14 amino acids. In DNA form, the CDR3 reads TGTGCCAGCAGCCCGGATCCGGGAACCGGGGAGCTGTTTTTT. This encodes CASSPDPGTGELFF.

This clonotype was detected only a few times. The V gene is TRBV7-9, the J gene TRBJ2-6; possible D gene TRBD1, 6 bases. The germline V gene encodes CDR1 SEHNR and CDR2 FQNEAQ (reference sequence). This CDR3 is 17 amino acids long. Trimming took 5 bases from V and 1 from J, leaving 15 bases between them. The CDR3 DNA sequence: TGTGCCAGCAGCGACGGGACATCAATTTCTGGGGCCAACGTCCTGACTTTC. Residues: CASSDGTSISGANVLTF.

This clonotype was recorded a few times. The CDR3 DNA reads TGTGCCAGCAGTTCCGCAACAGGGGCGGGCACTGAAGCTTTCTTT. Amino acid sequence: CASSSATGAGTEAFF. The J gene is TRBJ1-1, the V gene TRBV6-2 or TRBV6-3, with 7 bases aligning to TRBD1. CDR3 size: 15 residues. J lost 4 bases, V lost 4 bases, and 9 bases had no gene match. Germline V gene data show CDR1 as MNHEY and CDR2 as SVGEGT.

CDR3 loop: CASSLTGIDAEAFF. Written as DNA, the CDR3 is TGTGCCAGCAGCTTAACAGGGATAGATGCTGAAGCTTTCTTT. V usage is TRBV28 and J usage is TRBJ1-1, with D possibly TRBD1 on 6 matching bases. This CDR3 region has 14 residues. The V gene's germline CDR1 is MDHEN and CDR2 SYDVKM. Trimming pared 6 bases from V and 6 bases from J, leaving 17 bases between.

The chain recombines TRBV29-1 with TRBJ2-4; D may be TRBD2 (5 bases). CDR1 and CDR2 from the germline V gene are SQVTM and ANQGSEA. There are 16 residues in the CDR3. The V end lost 5 bases, the J end lost 1 base, and 18 bases lay between the germline ends. This chain's CDR3 is CSVSMGRPGAKNIQYF. In DNA form, the CDR3 reads TGCAGCGTTTCGATGGGTCGACCGGGGGCCAAAAACATTCAGTACTTC.

This clonotype has more than one count but fewer than ten. Because the CDR3's place on the DNA is in doubt, the DNA is left out and the CDR3 is given as listed by TCRdb. The chain uses TRBV6-2 or TRBV6-3 and TRBJ2-1; the D call TRBD1 from the table was never checked on the DNA. The CDR3 spans 15 residues, counting both ends. Germline-derived CDR1 and CDR2 are MNHEY and SVGEGT. The CDR3 loop is CASILDSVTYNEQFF.

This clonotype was seen only a few times. The chain combines TRBV4-1 with TRBJ1-6; 9 nucleotides match TRBD1. This CDR3 is 14 amino acids long. Germline CDR1 MGHRA, CDR2 YSYEKL. V dropped 1 base and J dropped 10; count of bases not matched to a gene: 2. CDR3 in amino acids: CASSQGQGDSPLHF. Written as DNA, the CDR3 is TGCGCCAGCAGCCAAGGACAGGGGGACTCACCCCTCCACTTT.

This clonotype has ten or more counts. The chain is built from TRBV27 and TRBJ2-7, with D uncertain. The CDR3 covers 13 residues. The V gene lost 2 bases and the J gene lost 0 bases, with 5 bases spanning the gap. Germline V gene sequence: CDR1 MNHEY, CDR2 SMNVEV (reference sequence). The CDR3 sequence: CASSLKLSYEQYF. CDR3 nucleotides: TGTGCCAGCAGTTTAAAGCTCTCCTACGAGCAGTACTTC.